Listed here is a single T cell receptor (beta chain). This specimen belongs to a study of blood T cell repertoires in COVID-19. Background on the study: Donors in the United States, Italy and Spain gave samples during acute or convalescent COVID-19.

In the original analysis: Estimates of nucleated cell counts were drawn from the amplification of reference gene primers. Using immunoSEQ multiplex PCR, the repertoire was profiled, and TCRdb retains in-frame clones only, with some absent. V, J and clone size were drawn from that table, and D and trimming were deduced from the DNA. Of some 95,000 clones in the sample, around 88% were seen once. The sequence was obtained from an elderly man with active or convalescent COVID-19. Specimen: peripheral blood.

Written as DNA, the CDR3 is TGTGCCAGCAGCTTGGCAGGGGGCGAGTTCTACGAGCAGTACTTC. It is translated as CASSLAGGEFYEQYF. The chain links TRBV5-6 to TRBJ2-7, with TRBD1 matching 8 bases. The V gene end was trimmed by 0 bases and the J gene end by 3 bases; junction bases not matched to a gene: 5. This CDR3 comprises 15 residues. Germline CDR1 SGHDT, CDR2 YYEEEE.